Included here is one T cell receptor (beta chain) sequence, with context. No antigen is known for it. The entry originates in a study of OX40 agonist ivuxolimab in advanced cancers. Regarding the study as a whole: Low normalized T-cell clonal expansion was additionally recorded for some nonresponders. The antigen specificity of the peripheral T cells (those that were expanded) was not determined.

TCRdb keeps only in-frame clones here, not all; method: immunoSEQ multiplex PCR. The sample records approximately 26,000 clones, roughly 93% being singletons. V lost 2 bases and J lost 5, with 18 bases in between. Germline V CDR1 and CDR2: SEHNR, FQNEAQ (reference sequence). This CDR3 contains 16 residues. It was autoimmune disease history or systemic immunosuppression that excluded patients. The sample here was CD4+ or CD8+ T cells sorted from blood, taken in a trial of the OX40 agonist ivuxolimab. The sequence was collected from an adult with an advanced solid tumor such as melanoma, head and neck, liver or kidney cancer. The J gene is TRBJ2-5, the V gene TRBV7-9, with D tentatively TRBD1 (5 bases). CDR3 nucleotide sequence: TGTGCCAGCAGCTTATCCCTCTCAGGGTCGAGGGAGACCCAGTACTTC. This codes for CASSLSLSGSRETQYF.